This T cell receptor (beta chain) was profiled in a study of cytomegalovirus exposure and HLA in healthy donors. The CDR3 length is 15 residues. Per the germline V gene, CDR1 is MDHEN and CDR2 is SYDVKM. The V and J ends lost 2 bases and 4 bases, in that order; junction bases with no gene match: 3. PCR amplification relied on 60 Vbeta primers (plus 13 Jbeta primers). This table comes from immunoSEQ multiplex PCR, and its TCRdb copy is limited to in-frame clones, with some not included. This repertoire shows roughly 160,000 clones, 75% to 80% found once; its top ten account for over 12%. The study's findings and limits: In an earlier analysis, about 90% or about 30%: the productive usage of most TCR beta V segments. According to a later analysis, donors in an Asian-associated ancestry cluster reportedly had fewer N-insertions than the roughly 630-donor mean.

Comment on this clone: The antigen remains undetermined.

The receptor was isolated from a man aged 45-65 years in good health and CMV-seropositive. Sequencing input: PBMCs. The chain employs TRBV28 and TRBJ2-3, with TRBD1 identical over 10 bases. CDR3 residues: CASSLAGTGADTQYF. The CDR3 nucleotides are TGTGCCAGCAGTTTAGCCGGGACAGGGGCAGATACGCAGTATTTT.